This TCR beta chain emerged from a study of T cell responses to AZD1222 COVID-19 vaccine (dated by TCRdb to 2020 to 2022). Notes on the research overall: AZD1222 recipients with second doses at about 4 weeks or about 12 weeks were pooled, because spike-specific TCR depth and breadth did not differ between schedules. TCR sequencing was performed for over 230 trial participants, of whom around 210 were given two doses of AZD1222 and around 25 were given two doses of MenACWY control vaccine. Trial participants were enrolled by age into 18-55, 56-69 and 70-plus year subgroups, with about 150, 27 and 61 TCR-sequenced participants respectively.

With respect to this clone: The clone's antigen remains unknown. No base quality values were provided; no much bigger clone lies one nucleotide off.

The sample's time point label, in plain terms: baseline before first vaccination. Vaccinee samples were obtained from the UK trials COV001 and COV002, which included a single-blind randomized controlled phase 2/3 trial of AZD1222 (ChAdOx1 nCoV-19) in healthy adults. Trial participant PBMC samples were collected at day 0 and day 28 after the second dose for TCRbeta chain sequencing. The CDR3 regions of human TCRbeta chains were analyzed by immunosequencing. As for the authors' bioinformatics: Repertoire TCRs were checked for matches against a reference library of SARS-CoV-2-specific TCRs that had been generated using the MIRA antigen-specificity platform. Breadth meant the fraction of unique TCRs that were SARS-CoV-2-associated, whereas depth meant the fraction of total T cells that were SARS-CoV-2-associated. Using the MIRA data, every spike-specific TCR was mapped to the spike region that the TCR reacted to and assigned to either a CD4 or a CD8 class. Log10-transformed breadth and depth values were compared by one-way ANOVA with Sidak's multiple comparisons tests. Held by TCRdb, this immuneACCESS table contains in-frame sequences only and omits some clones. Under half of the omission traces to an unresolved V gene where checked; the cause of the rest is unknown. For V, J and clone size, that table is used; D and trimming come from the DNA. Within this sample are some 200,000 clones, with approximately 90% of them counted one time only. The top ten clonotypes cover under 7.5% of the sample.

The investigation overall reported the following: Because no samples from the day 14 peak response were available, repertoires could be characterized only after the peak T cell response. Conclusions about previously exposed vaccinees are limited because only five to seven AZD1222 recipients were SARS-CoV-2 seropositive at baseline. The whole spike protein was spanned by vaccine-associated CD4 TCRs, and dominant responses were seen in regions 160-218 and 743-854. Spike-specific TCR breadth and depth rose significantly after two AZD1222 doses compared with day 0 and with MenACWY recipients. In the small 56-69-year group, the increase in depth fell short of significance, most likely because of low power. Participants were mostly white British, with more females than males. The authors suggested clonal diversity may have been underestimated. Nearly half of unique spike-specific TCRs reportedly recognized epitopes outside regions mutated in the B.1.351 and B.1.1.7 variants.

This receptor was taken from an adult in good health. Sequenced material: peripheral blood, taken on day 0 of AZD1222 vaccination.

The CDR3: CASSYDDGYGYTF. The DNA sequence follows: TGTGCCAGCAGTTACGACGACGGCTATGGCTACACCTTC. The sequence is built from TRBV6-2 or TRBV6-3 and TRBJ1-2, with the identity of the D gene unclear. A distance of 8 bases separates the germline ends of V and J, which lose 2 bases and 4 bases respectively. The germline V gene specifies MNHEY as CDR1 and SVGEGT as CDR2. From the cysteine up to the phenylalanine, the CDR3 has a length of 13 residues. Kept here is only the CDR3 DNA, which spans 39 bases and is read in frame from base 1.